This is a list of T cell receptor beta chains from one sample in a study of T cell changes during pregnancy in multiple sclerosis. Only in-frame clones appear in the TCRdb table, and some are missing; sequencing was by immunoSEQ multiplex PCR. In the table there are 90,000 to 120,000 clones, approximately 91% of which are singletons. The source material was peripheral blood, sampled after pregnancy. Receptors originate from a female donor with multiple sclerosis, enrolled in a pregnancy study. CDR3s include the opening cysteine and the closing phenylalanine or tryptophan. The D gene is left open where the match is weak. Not every row has a clone size; where given, it reads once, few, many or a size class.

V gene,clone size,J gene,D gene,CDR3 protein,CDR3 DNA
TRBV11-2,once,TRBJ2-5,-,CASSLVSGTQETQYF,TGTGCCAGCAGCTTAGTGTCTGGCACCCAAGAGACCCAGTACTTC
TRBV7-9,-,TRBJ2-5,-,CASSRPGQQETQYF,TGTGCCAGCAGCCGACCCGGACAGCAAGAGACCCAGTACTTC
TRBV11-2,few,TRBJ2-7,-,CASSKPEGYEQYF,TGTGCCAGCAGTAAGCCGGAGGGGTACGAGCAGTACTTC
TRBV2,-,TRBJ2-1,TRBD1,CATSPGTGHEQFF,TGTGCCACCAGTCCCGGGACAGGGCATGAGCAGTTCTTC
TRBV7-2,-,TRBJ2-3,-,CASSPSGTTSTQYF,TGTGCCAGCAGCCCCAGTGGTACCACCAGTACGCAGTATTTT
TRBV7-7,-,TRBJ2-5,-,CASSLAGRQETQYF,TGTGCTAGCAGCTTGGCGGGGAGGCAAGAGACCCAGTACTTC
TRBV13,-,TRBJ2-1,TRBD2,CASSNPLGTSGGAGGDEQFF,TGTGCCAGCAGCAATCCCCTCGGGACTAGCGGGGGGGCAGGTGGCGATGAGCAGTTCTTC
TRBV11-2,-,TRBJ2-1,TRBD2,CASRPLAGPLFGEQFF,TGTGCCAGCAGACCGCTAGCGGGGCCCCTGTTCGGGGAGCAGTTCTTC
TRBV6-1,-,TRBJ1-1,-,CAGSQGSAEAFF,TGTGCCGGCTCCCAGGGATCGGCTGAAGCTTTCTTT
TRBV6-1,few,TRBJ1-6,TRBD1,CASSERTGSVSPLHF,TGTGCCAGCAGTGAGAGGACAGGGTCGGTTTCACCCCTCCACTTT
TRBV25-1,-,TRBJ1-2,-,CASSESYRTGSSYTF,TGTGCCAGCAGTGAATCTTATCGGACGGGGAGCAGCTACACCTTC
TRBV18,-,TRBJ2-5,TRBD2,CASSPPRTSGGKYQETQYF,TGTGCCAGCTCACCGCCCAGGACTAGCGGGGGGAAGTACCAAGAGACCCAGTACTTC
TRBV30,once,TRBJ1-1,-,CAWSMNTEAFF,TGTGCCTGGAGCATGAACACTGAAGCTTTCTTT
TRBV19,few,TRBJ1-5,-,CASTEDSYNQPQHF,TGTGCCAGTACCGAAGACAGTTACAATCAGCCCCAGCATTTT
TRBV5-4,-,TRBJ2-4,-,CASSNGPKEGIQYF,TGTGCCAGCAGCAACGGACCCAAAGAGGGCATTCAGTACTTC
TRBV9,-,TRBJ2-1,-,CASSVVVLGRGPRGGEQFF,TGTGCCAGCAGCGTAGTTGTGTTGGGCCGGGGCCCCCGAGGGGGTGAGCAGTTCTTC
TRBV7-3,-,TRBJ2-1,-,CASSLFGRETYNEQFF,TGTGCCAGCAGCTTATTTGGACGGGAGACCTACAATGAGCAGTTCTTC
TRBV2,-,TRBJ2-7,TRBD1,CAGGQEDYEQYF,TGTGCCGGGGGACAGGAAGACTACGAGCAGTACTTC
TRBV11-2,-,TRBJ1-2,-,CASSLTGHYGYTF,TGTGCCAGCAGCTTAACAGGGCACTATGGCTACACCTTC
TRBV9,-,TRBJ2-7,TRBD1,CASSPPIGRGTGNRYEQYF,TGTGCCAGCAGCCCGCCCATCGGCAGGGGGACAGGGAACCGCTACGAGCAGTACTTC
TRBV6-1,-,TRBJ1-2,-,CASRTVYGYTF,TGTGCCAGCAGGACAGTATATGGCTACACCTTC
TRBV9,-,TRBJ1-6,-,CASSHRTASYNSPLHF,TGTGCCAGCAGCCACCGGACAGCTTCGTATAATTCACCCCTCCACTTT
TRBV19,-,TRBJ1-1,-,CASSIRWSEAFF,TGTGCCAGTAGTATCCGGTGGAGTGAAGCTTTCTTT
TRBV19,-,TRBJ1-1,TRBD1,CASGDRVDTEAFF,TGTGCCAGTGGGGACAGGGTAGACACTGAAGCTTTCTTT
TRBV7-6,once,TRBJ1-4,TRBD1,CASSLRDSPGEKLFF,TGTGCCAGCAGCTTGCGGGACAGCCCAGGGGAAAAACTGTTTTTT
TRBV7-9,-,TRBJ1-5,-,CASSPSLNQPQHF,TGTGCCAGCAGCCCTTCTTTAAATCAGCCCCAGCATTTT
TRBV5-6,-,TRBJ2-2,TRBD1,CASSRDREITGELFF,TGTGCCAGCAGTCGGGACAGGGAGATCACCGGGGAGCTGTTTTTT
TRBV4-1,few,TRBJ1-3,-,CASSQDRTGNTIYF,TGCGCCAGCAGCCAAGACAGAACTGGAAACACCATATATTTT
TRBV7-8,-,TRBJ1-2,-,CASSTGQANYGYTF,TGTGCCAGCAGCACGGGACAAGCTAACTATGGCTACACCTTC
TRBV2,-,TRBJ1-4,-,CASSSRTTATNEKLFF,TGTGCCAGCAGCTCCAGGACTACAGCAACTAATGAAAAACTGTTTTTT
TRBV9,-,TRBJ1-2,TRBD1,CASSAGTVYGYTF,TGTGCCAGCAGCGCCGGGACAGTCTATGGCTACACCTTC
TRBV6-6,-,TRBJ2-5,TRBD1,CASTDRDQETQYF,TGTGCCAGCACGGACAGGGACCAAGAGACCCAGTACTTC
TRBV7-7,-,TRBJ2-5,-,CASSLGSVAEETQYF,TGTGCTAGCAGCTTGGGGTCCGTAGCGGAGGAGACCCAGTACTTC